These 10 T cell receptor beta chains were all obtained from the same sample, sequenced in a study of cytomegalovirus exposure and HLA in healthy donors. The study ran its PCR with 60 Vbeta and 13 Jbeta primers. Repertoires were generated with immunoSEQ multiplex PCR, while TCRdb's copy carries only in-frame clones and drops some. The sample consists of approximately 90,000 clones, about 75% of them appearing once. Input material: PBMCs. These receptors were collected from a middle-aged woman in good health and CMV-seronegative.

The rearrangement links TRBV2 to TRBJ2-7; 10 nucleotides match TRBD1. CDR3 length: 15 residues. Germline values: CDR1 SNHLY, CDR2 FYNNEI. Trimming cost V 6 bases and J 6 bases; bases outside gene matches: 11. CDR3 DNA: TGTGCCAGCAGGAGCGACAGGGGGCGAGCGTCCGAGCAGTACTTC. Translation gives CASRSDRGRASEQYF.

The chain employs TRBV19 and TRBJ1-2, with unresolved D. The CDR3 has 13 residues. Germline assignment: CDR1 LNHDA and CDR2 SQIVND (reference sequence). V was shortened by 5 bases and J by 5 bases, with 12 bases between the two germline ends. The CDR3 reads CASSVGMRYGYTF. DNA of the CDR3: TGTGCCAGTAGTGTCGGGATGCGGTATGGCTACACCTTC.

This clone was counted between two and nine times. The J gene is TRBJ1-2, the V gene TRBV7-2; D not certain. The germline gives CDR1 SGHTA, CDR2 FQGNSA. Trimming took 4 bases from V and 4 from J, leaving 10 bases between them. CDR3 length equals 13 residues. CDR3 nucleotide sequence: TGTGCCAGCAGCTCGCATCCAGGCTATGGCTACACCTTC. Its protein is CASSSHPGYGYTF.

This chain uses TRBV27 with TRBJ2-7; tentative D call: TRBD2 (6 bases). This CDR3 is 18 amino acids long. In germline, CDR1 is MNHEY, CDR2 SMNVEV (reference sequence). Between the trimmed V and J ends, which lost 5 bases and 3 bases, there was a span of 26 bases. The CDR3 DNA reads TGTGCCAGCAGTCCTACTCCTTCCGGGACTCGGAGGAGCTACGAGCAGTACTTC. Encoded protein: CASSPTPSGTRRSYEQYF.

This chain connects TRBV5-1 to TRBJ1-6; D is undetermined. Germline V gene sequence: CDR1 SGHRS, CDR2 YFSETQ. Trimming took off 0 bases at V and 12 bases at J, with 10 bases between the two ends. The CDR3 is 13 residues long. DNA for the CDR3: TGCGCCAGCAGCTTGGGTCTTCCGTTACCCCTCCACTTT. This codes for CASSLGLPLPLHF.

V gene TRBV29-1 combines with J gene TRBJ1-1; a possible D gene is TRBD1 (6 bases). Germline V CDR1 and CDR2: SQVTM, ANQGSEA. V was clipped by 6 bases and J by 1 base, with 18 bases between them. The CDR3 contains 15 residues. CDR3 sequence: CSVDLRTESNTEAFF. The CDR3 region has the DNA TGCAGCGTAGATTTACGGACAGAATCGAACACTGAAGCTTTCTTT.

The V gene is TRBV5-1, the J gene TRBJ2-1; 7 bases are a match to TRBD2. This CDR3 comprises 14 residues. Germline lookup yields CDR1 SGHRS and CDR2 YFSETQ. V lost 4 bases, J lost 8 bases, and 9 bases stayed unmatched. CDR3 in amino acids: CASSRTSDVHEQFF. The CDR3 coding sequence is TGCGCCAGCAGCCGCACTAGCGACGTCCATGAGCAGTTCTTC. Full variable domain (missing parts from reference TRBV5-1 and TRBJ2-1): KAGVTQTPRYLIKTRGQQVTLSCSPISGHRSVSWYQQTPGQGLQFLFEYFSETQRNKGNFPGRFSGRQFSNSRSEMNVSTLELGDSALYLCASSRTSDVHEQFFGPGTRLTVL.

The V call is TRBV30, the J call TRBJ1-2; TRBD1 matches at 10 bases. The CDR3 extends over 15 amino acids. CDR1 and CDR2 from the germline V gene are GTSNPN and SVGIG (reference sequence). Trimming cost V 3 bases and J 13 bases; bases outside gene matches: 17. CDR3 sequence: CAWSTTAGQGIVSTF. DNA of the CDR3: TGTGCCTGGAGCACTACCGCGGGACAGGGGATCGTATCCACCTTC.

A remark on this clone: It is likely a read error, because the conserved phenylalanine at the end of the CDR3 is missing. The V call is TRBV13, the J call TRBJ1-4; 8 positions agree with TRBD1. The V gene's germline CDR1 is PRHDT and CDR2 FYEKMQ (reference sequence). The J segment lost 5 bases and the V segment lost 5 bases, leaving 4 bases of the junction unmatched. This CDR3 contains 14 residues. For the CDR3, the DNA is TGTGCCAGCAGCATAAGACAGGGGAATGAAAAACTGTTTGTT. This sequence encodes CASSIRQGNEKLFV.

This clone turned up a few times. As DNA, the CDR3 is TGTGCCAGCAGCCAAGCGGGGATCTCTGAAGCTTTCTTT. This sequence encodes CASSQAGISEAFF. V usage is TRBV4-2 and J usage is TRBJ1-1, with D unresolved. Germline V lookup: CDR1 LGHNA, CDR2 YNFKEQ. The V end lost 1 base, the J end lost 6 bases, and 9 bases lay between the germline ends. The CDR3 sequence is 13 residues long.